The sequence of this TCR beta chain was determined in a study of T cell repertoires in cytomegalovirus infection. Study-level information: Indications came from public TCR beta signatures; they pointed to CMV infection and to a matching HLA type.

Notes on this clonotype: Its antigen remains unknown.

Study-wide findings and caveats: Identification of carriers of CMV plus the relevant HLA was achieved through cumulative public TCR beta family frequency. HLA-C-restricted CMV-specific TCR beta clonotypes prevailed in the ex vivo response.

MiXCR, run by TCRdb on the reads, gives a single entry per CDR3 protein. In the table there are roughly 600,000 distinct CDR3 sequences, roughly 24% of which are singletons. Trimming removed 5 bases from V and 0 bases from J, with 13 bases in between. The CDR3 runs 16 residues. This rearrangement joins TRBV7-1 to TRBJ2-2; the D gene is possibly TRBD2 (6 bases). TRBV7-1 is classed as an ORF, of uncertain function. The clonotype was recovered from a human donor in good health (CMV status not recorded). Some clones in this sample may be carry-over from other donors' samples. Sample: CD8+ T cells from PBMCs. In DNA, the CDR3 is TGTGCCAGCAGCCCGGAGGGACGGGCGAACACCGGGGAGCTGTTTTTT. It codes for CASSPEGRANTGELFF.